The 13 T cell receptor beta chains below all came from one sample that was sequenced in a study of molecular identifiers for immune sequencing clone quantification. TCRdb analysed the PCR reads with MiXCR anew, one entry per CDR3 protein. The sample consists of about 320,000 distinct CDR3 sequences, about a fifth of them appearing once. The specimen was naive CD8+ T cells from blood, with Jurkat cell RNA spiked in. Subset noted: FACS-sorted CD8+CD4-CCR7+CD45RA+ naive T cells. These receptors were collected from a human donor in good health. Some libraries in this study had Jurkat cell RNA spiked in.

Turning to this clonotype: The missing conserved phenylalanine or tryptophan at the end of this CDR3 makes a read error likely. The rearrangement uses TRBV7-9 and TRBJ2-3; D is unresolved. The CDR3 loop spans 14 amino acids. V was cut by 5 bases and J by 5 bases, with 14 bases left in between. Germline values: CDR1 SEHNR, CDR2 FQNEAQ (reference sequence). This CDR3 reads CASSLPSDGDTQYS. The DNA for the CDR3 is TGTGCCAGCAGCCTACCCTCTGACGGAGATACGCAGTATTCT.

V usage is TRBV30 and J usage is TRBJ2-5; TRBD1 matches at 9 bases. The CDR3 extends over 14 amino acids. The germline V gene encodes CDR1 GTSNPN and CDR2 SVGIG (reference sequence). V lost 0 bases, J lost 7 bases, and 6 bases stayed unmatched. For the CDR3, the DNA is TGTGCCTGGAGTGTCCGACAGGGGGACGGGACCCAGTACTTC. It specifies CAWSVRQGDGTQYF. The entire variable domain, with the rest obtained from reference TRBV30 and TRBJ2-5, is as follows: SQTIHQWPATLVQPVGSPLSLECTVEGTSNPNLYWYRQAAGRGLQLLFYSVGIGQISSEVPQNLSASRPQDRQFILSSKKLLLSDSGFYLCAWSVRQGDGTQYFGPGTRLLVL.

This clonotype was seen at least ten times. V is TRBV28 and J is TRBJ1-5; 7 positions match TRBD1. Germline V gives CDR1 MDHEN, CDR2 SYDVKM. J lost 4 bases, V lost 6 bases, and 9 bases had no gene match. The length of the CDR3 is 15 residues. In nucleotides, the CDR3 is TGTGCCAGCAGGGCCGGGACAGCGATTAATCAGCCCCAGCATTTT. The encoded protein is CASRAGTAINQPQHF.

This clonotype was seen only a few times. The rearrangement links TRBV28 to TRBJ2-7, with D unclear. This CDR3 is 14 amino acids long. Germline V lookup: CDR1 MDHEN, CDR2 SYDVKM. V was shortened by 3 bases and J by 2 bases, with 11 bases between the two germline ends. The CDR3 DNA reads as TGTGCCAGCAGTTTGGGCAGGCCGCCCTACGAGCAGTACTTC. As protein: CASSLGRPPYEQYF. Based on the CDR3 plus reference TRBV28 and TRBJ2-7, the full variable domain is DVKVTQSSRYLVKRTGEKVFLECVQDMDHENMFWYRQDPGLGLRLIYFSYDVKMKEKGDIPEGYSVSREKKERFSLILESASTNQTSMYLCASSLGRPPYEQYFGPGTRLTVT.

Notes on this clonotype: A read error may be the cause here, since a much bigger clone is one base away. The chain combines TRBV6-6 with TRBJ2-7, with a weak D call TRBD1 (6 bases). This CDR3 spans 17 amino acids. Germline loops: CDR1 MNHNY, CDR2 SVGAGI (reference sequence). CDR3 coding DNA: TGTGCCGGCAGTTACTCGGTTGATGACAGGAGGAACTACGAGCAGTACTTC. Translating it yields CAGSYSVDDRRNYEQYF.

Details on this clonotype: A much larger clone differs by one base, so this may be a read error. V is TRBV7-6 and J is TRBJ2-7; no definite D call. Germline loops: CDR1 SGHVS, CDR2 FNYEAQ. The CDR3 sequence is 13 residues long. Trimming took 1 base from V and 5 from J, leaving 9 bases between them. The DNA for the CDR3 is TGTGCCAGCAGCTTAGGCAGGTGGCACGAGCAGTACTTC. This translates into CASSLGRWHEQYF.

This chain uses TRBV29-1 with TRBJ2-1, with D perhaps TRBD1 (5 bases). V was cut by 6 bases and J by 0 bases, with 15 bases left in between. This CDR3 has 15 residues. The germline CDR1 and CDR2 sequences are SQVTM and ANQGSEA. This CDR3 is CSVDNRESSYNEQFF. CDR3 sequence (DNA): TGCAGCGTGGACAATAGAGAGAGCTCCTACAATGAGCAGTTCTTC.

The chain couples TRBV4-1 to TRBJ2-7, with a possible D match to TRBD1 (6 bases). The CDR3 loop spans 15 amino acids. Germline V gene lookup returns CDR1 MGHRA and CDR2 YSYEKL. V was trimmed by 2 bases and J by 5 bases, leaving 16 bases between them. Here the CDR3 reads CASSQRAQGFHEQYF. The DNA for the CDR3 is TGCGCCAGCAGCCAAAGGGCGCAGGGGTTCCACGAGCAGTACTTC.

This clonotype showed up many times. The chain links TRBV28 to TRBJ2-7; weak D call: TRBD1 (5 bases). Germline CDR1 and CDR2: MDHEN and SYDVKM. The CDR3 sequence is 14 residues long. Trimming stripped 1 base from V and 1 base from J, with 8 bases between. CDR3 in DNA: TGTGCCAGCAGTTTATCTCGGACATCCTACGAGCAGTACTTC. Amino acids: CASSLSRTSYEQYF.

The chain carries TRBV12-3 or TRBV12-4 and TRBJ1-1; D unclear. V lost 8 bases and J 4 bases, leaving 17 bases between the germline ends. CDR3 length equals 14 residues. CDR3 nucleotide sequence: TGTGCCAGCGGAGACACCTTTCGGGTCACTGAAGCTTTCTTT. It specifies CASGDTFRVTEAFF.

A word on this clonotype: A read error may explain this, as a much larger clone is one base away. The chain recombines TRBV6-2 or TRBV6-3 with TRBJ1-4; D call uncertain. Germline CDR1 MNHEY, CDR2 SVGEGT. The CDR3 is made up of 13 amino acids. The CDR3 DNA sequence: TGTGCCAGCAATTACGCAGGCGGAGAAAAACTGTTTTTT. Translation gives CASNYAGGEKLFF.

With respect to this clonotype: A read error may explain this, as a much larger clone is one base away. The chain has TRBV24-1 and TRBJ2-3, with 8 nucleotides matching TRBD1. This CDR3 contains 15 residues. Per germline, CDR1 KGHDR and CDR2 SFDVKD. The CDR3 DNA is TGTGACACCAGTGACGGGACAGGCGGCACAGATACGCAGTATTTT. It codes for CDTSDGTGGTDTQYF.

This clonotype came up many times. The chain recombines TRBV2 with TRBJ2-7; D may be TRBD2 (6 bases). Germline CDR1 and CDR2: SNHLY and FYNNEI. This CDR3 has 15 residues. The V end was cut by 6 bases, the J end by 2 bases, with 17 bases between. The CDR3, as DNA: TGTGCCAGCAGGCCCCCGGGGGTGGCAGCCTACGAGCAGTACTTC. Translation gives CASRPPGVAAYEQYF.